This T cell receptor beta chain is drawn from a study of T cell changes during pregnancy in multiple sclerosis (dated by TCRdb to about 2019). Notes on the research overall: Changes in the T cell repertoire over the course of pregnancy were examined in this study in women with multiple sclerosis.

Remarks on this clone: Its antigen is unknown. One junction end does not reproduce the germline sequence, and a read error may be involved.

Receptor amplification or capture employed the immunoSEQ multiplex PCR assay. Held by TCRdb, this immuneACCESS table contains in-frame sequences only and omits some clones. Under half of the omission traces to an unresolved V gene where checked; the cause of the rest is unknown. The sample profile shows tens of thousands of clones; 80% to 95% of them were found once. The ten largest clonotypes hold around 2.8% of the sample. CDR1 and CDR2 are read off the germline V gene as SQVTM and ANQGSEA. Counted from cysteine to phenylalanine, this CDR3 has 8 amino acids. Just CDR3 DNA is preserved here, 24 bases in frame from base 1.

The rearrangement combines TRBV29-1 with TRBJ1-1; D gene: possibly TRBD1, on 5 matching bases. The sequences come from peripheral blood, collected in the second trimester of pregnancy. The TCR was taken from a female donor in good health, enrolled as a control in a pregnancy study. CDR3 reads: CSVDRGVF. The base sequence is TGCAGCGTTGACCGGGGGGTCTTT.